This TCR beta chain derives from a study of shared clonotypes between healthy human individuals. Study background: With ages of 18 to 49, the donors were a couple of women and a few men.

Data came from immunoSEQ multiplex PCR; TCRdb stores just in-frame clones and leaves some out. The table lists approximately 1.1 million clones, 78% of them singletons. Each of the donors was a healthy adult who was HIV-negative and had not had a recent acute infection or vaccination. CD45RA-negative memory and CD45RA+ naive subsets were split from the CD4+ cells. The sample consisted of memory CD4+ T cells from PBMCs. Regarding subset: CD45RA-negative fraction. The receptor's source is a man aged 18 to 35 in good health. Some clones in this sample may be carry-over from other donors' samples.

The CDR3 loop reads CASGDRDAQYF. The DNA for the CDR3 is TGTGCCAGCGGCGACCGGGACGCCCAATACTTC. The chain has TRBV2 and TRBJ2-7; D may be TRBD1 or TRBD2 (5 bases each). This CDR3 spans 11 amino acids. Looked up from germline, CDR1 is SNHLY and CDR2 is FYNNEI. V was shortened by 8 bases and J by 13 bases, with 18 bases between the two germline ends. The variable domain in full, completed from reference TRBV2 and TRBJ2-7, reads EPEVTQTPSHQVTQMGQEVILRCVPISNHLYFYWYRQILGQKVEFLVSFYNNEISEKSEIFDDQFSVERPDGSNFTLKIRSTKLEDSAMYFCASGDRDAQYFGPGTRLTVT.